This T cell receptor beta chain comes out of a study of T-cell reconstitution after alpha-beta-depleted transplantation in children. In germline, CDR1 is LNHNV, CDR2 YYDKDF (reference sequence). The V gene lost 1 base and the J gene lost 3 bases, with 10 bases spanning the gap. This CDR3 comprises 14 residues. Unique molecular identifiers were used in preparing the TCRbeta library. TCRdb re-derived calls from the PCR reads in MiXCR, one entry per CDR3 protein. In the table there are fewer than 1 million distinct CDR3 sequences, roughly 15% of which are singletons. Remarks on this clonotype: Its specificity is not known.

Study-wide results and limits: Reportedly, only several hundred clones from non-depleted graft cells drove alpha-beta T-cell counts at about two months. Recipient T cells and thymic progenitors that survived gave rise to the high TCRbeta diversity observed at day 60 in some patients.

The rearrangement uses TRBV15 and TRBJ2-7, with D hard to call. The sequenced sample was PBMCs, mostly from graft donor cells, obtained 360 days after TCRalphabeta/CD19-depleted stem cell transplant. This TCR was recovered from a male patient younger than 18 who had a stem cell transplant for acute lymphoblastic leukemia, so the T cells may come from the graft donor. Here the CDR3 reads CATSRVVGLYEQYF. For the CDR3, the DNA is TGTGCCACCAGCAGAGTAGTCGGGCTCTACGAGCAGTACTTC.